This T cell receptor (beta chain) was identified in a study of T-cell memory formation after mild COVID-19. Study outcomes and limitations: Pre-infection memory contained some responding clones, which suggested that cross-reactive memory had joined. Researchers report contracting CD4+ clones mostly in CM and EM, with CD8+ clones in EMRA. Clones contracting over day 15 to 85 were CD4/CD8 balanced, with later expanders leaning CD4+.

TCRdb re-analysed the 5' RACE reads in MiXCR, keeping a single row per CDR3 protein. Here the sample spans about 470,000 distinct CDR3 sequences, 18% being singletons. This clonotype appeared a few times. Its antigen is undetermined. Germline V gene sequence: CDR1 LGHDT, CDR2 YNNKEL (reference sequence). V was pared by 0 bases and J by 5 bases, with 4 bases of the junction left unmatched. There are 15 residues in the CDR3. The receptor was derived from an adult woman who had mild COVID-19 (a few samples of this study predate the infection). Cell type and time point are not known. This chain connects TRBV3-1 to TRBJ2-1; TRBD1 matches 7 bases. Material for sequencing was PBMCs or a T cell subset sorted from them (not recorded which). As DNA, the CDR3 is TGTGCCAGCAGCCAAGACGAGGGGGCCAACAATGAGCAGTTCTTC. Translating gives CASSQDEGANNEQFF.